One sample yielded the 15 T cell receptor beta chains listed below, sequenced in a study of T cell repertoires in ileal Crohn's disease. Profiling relied on immunoSEQ multiplex PCR, and the TCRdb table lists in-frame clones only, not all of them. The data contain approximately 13,000 clones, around 84% of them singletons. Sequenced sample: ileal tissue. The receptors derive from an adult with Crohn's disease.

This clone was recorded a few times. This rearrangement joins TRBV2 to TRBJ1-2; TRBD1 might be the D (6 bases). The CDR3 is made up of 13 amino acids. Trimming cost V 5 bases and J 3 bases, with 10 bases left between them. CDR1 and CDR2 (germline): SNHLY, FYNNEI. This chain's CDR3 is CASSSAGDYGYTF. CDR3 nucleotide sequence: TGTGCCAGCAGTAGCGCAGGGGACTATGGCTACACCTTC.

The J gene is TRBJ2-3, the V gene TRBV14; TRBD2 matches 14 bases. CDR1 SGHDN and CDR2 FVKESK come from the germline V gene. This CDR3 has 17 amino acids. The J segment lost 5 bases and the V segment lost 1 base, leaving 5 bases of the junction unmatched. CDR3 sequence (DNA): TGTGCCAGCAGCCAAGGACTAGCGGGGGGGCCCAGAGATACGCAGTATTTT. It codes for CASSQGLAGGPRDTQYF.

The gene calls are TRBV9 and TRBJ2-5, with a weak D call TRBD2 (6 bases). CDR1 and CDR2 from the germline V gene are SGDLS and YYNGEE. The CDR3 loop spans 17 amino acids. Trimming took 0 bases from V and 1 from J, leaving 16 bases between them. The CDR3 here is CASSVGQGWRGQETQYF. The CDR3 coding sequence is TGTGCCAGCAGCGTAGGCCAGGGCTGGAGGGGCCAAGAGACCCAGTACTTC.

The chain uses TRBV19 and TRBJ2-7; 7 nucleotides line up with TRBD2. Per the germline V gene, CDR1 is LNHDA and CDR2 is SQIVND (reference sequence). There are 15 residues in the CDR3. V lost 7 bases and J lost 0; bases outside the gene matches: 9. The CDR3: CASTPKSGVSYEQYF. CDR3 coding DNA: TGTGCCAGTACCCCAAAAAGCGGGGTCTCCTACGAGCAGTACTTC.

The genes are TRBV2 and TRBJ1-4, with 8 bases lining up with TRBD1. This CDR3 has 13 residues. Germline CDR1 reads SNHLY; CDR2 reads FYNNEI. V dropped 6 bases and J dropped 8; count of bases not matched to a gene: 5. The CDR3, as DNA: TGTGCCAGCAGCAAGGACAGGGAGGAAAAACTGTTTTTT. Its translation is CASSKDREEKLFF.

The CDR3 loop is CASSLGQGYGYTF. The CDR3 coding sequence is TGTGCCAGCAGCTTAGGACAGGGGTATGGCTACACCTTC. The rearrangement links TRBV7-9 to TRBJ1-2; the match to TRBD1 covers 8 bases. CDR3 size: 13 residues. Germline assignment: CDR1 SEHNR and CDR2 FQNEAQ (reference sequence). After removal of 1 base from V and 5 bases from J, the junction contained 0 bases not matched to a gene. The full variable domain, with the rest looked up from reference TRBV7-9 and TRBJ1-2, is DTGVSQNPRHKITKRGQNVTFRCDPISEHNRLYWYRQTLGQGPEFLTYFQNEAQLEKSRLLSDRFSAERPKGSFSTLEIQRTEQGDSAMYLCASSLGQGYGYTFGSGTRLTVV.

V usage is TRBV7-2 and J usage is TRBJ2-5; D call uncertain. Germline V gene data show CDR1 as SGHTA and CDR2 as FQGNSA. The CDR3 contains 11 residues. Trimming took off 5 bases at V and 6 bases at J, with 7 bases between the two ends. DNA of the CDR3: TGTGCCAGCAGCCAAGCTAAGACCCAGTACTTC. Translated: CASSQAKTQYF.

The chain is built from TRBV5-1 and TRBJ2-1, with TRBD2 matching over 13 bases. The germline V gene has CDR1 SGHRS and CDR2 YFSETQ. J lost 7 bases, V lost 3 bases, and 7 bases had no gene match. The CDR3 consists of 16 residues. Here the CDR3 reads CASSSRLAGGVNEQFF. DNA for the CDR3: TGCGCCAGCAGCTCGCGACTAGCGGGGGGCGTTAATGAGCAGTTCTTC.

DNA of the CDR3: TGTGCCAGCAGCTTAGGCCGAGGACAGCTCACAGATACGCAGTATTTT. Translating it yields CASSLGRGQLTDTQYF. V gene TRBV11-2 combines with J gene TRBJ2-3; the D gene is possibly TRBD1 (6 bases). CDR3 length: 16 residues. V gave up 1 base and J gave up 2 bases, with 13 bases separating them. Germline CDR1 SGHAT, CDR2 FQNNGV.

This clone was observed once. V gene TRBV21-1 combines with J gene TRBJ2-5; TRBD2 was called by the table and not checked on the DNA. TRBV21-1 corresponds to a pseudogene. This CDR3 spans 19 amino acids. CDR3 loop: CASTLQPTSGVYWGETQYF. DNA of the CDR3: TGTGCCAGCACCCTTCAACCGACTAGCGGGGTTTATTGGGGAGAGACCCAGTACTTC.

The V call is TRBV30, the J call TRBJ1-2; D gene ambiguous. CDR1 and CDR2 (germline): GTSNPN, SVGIG (reference sequence). V was pared by 0 bases and J by 5 bases, with 13 bases between. This CDR3 spans 14 amino acids. CDR3 bases: TGTGCCTGGAGTGTATCTCGTGGCAATTATGGCTACACCTTC. This translates into CAWSVSRGNYGYTF.

This rearrangement joins TRBV15 to TRBJ2-3; 8 nucleotides agree with TRBD2. The CDR3 consists of 15 residues. Germline CDR1 and CDR2: LNHNV and YYDKDF (reference sequence). The junction had 9 bases not matched to a gene; V was cut back by 5 bases and J by 5 bases. CDR3 in amino acids: CATSDTGGHRDTQYF. The CDR3 coding sequence is TGTGCCACCAGCGATACGGGGGGGCACAGAGATACGCAGTATTTT.

CDR3 coding DNA: TGTGCCAGCAACGTTGCAGGGGCCTCGAGAGGACACTACACCTTC. The encoded protein is CASNVAGASRGHYTF. The chain joins TRBV7-2 to TRBJ1-2; TRBD1 is a possible D gene (6 bases). The V and J ends lost 7 bases and 10 bases respectively, with 25 bases between them. CDR1 is SGHTA and CDR2 is FQGNSA in the germline V gene. There are 15 residues in the CDR3.

In this sample, this clone turned up once. This CDR3 is CASSFTRGQETQYF. CDR3 sequence (DNA): TGTGCCAGCAGCTTCACCCGCGGACAAGAGACCCAGTACTTC. The genes are TRBV7-9 and TRBJ2-5; D remains unclear. This CDR3 contains 14 residues. The ends were cut back, 3 bases at V and 2 bases at J, with 10 bases in the middle. Germline CDR1 reads SEHNR; CDR2 reads FQNEAQ (reference sequence).

This clone has only one observation. This chain joins TRBV5-4 and TRBJ1-5; no clear D. This CDR3 is built from 13 residues. V shed 1 base and J shed 7 bases, with 9 bases lying between them. CDR1 and CDR2 (germline): SGHNT, YYREEE (reference sequence). In DNA, the CDR3 is TGTGCCAGCAGCTTGAATCACGGGCAGCCCCAGCATTTT. This codes for CASSLNHGQPQHF.